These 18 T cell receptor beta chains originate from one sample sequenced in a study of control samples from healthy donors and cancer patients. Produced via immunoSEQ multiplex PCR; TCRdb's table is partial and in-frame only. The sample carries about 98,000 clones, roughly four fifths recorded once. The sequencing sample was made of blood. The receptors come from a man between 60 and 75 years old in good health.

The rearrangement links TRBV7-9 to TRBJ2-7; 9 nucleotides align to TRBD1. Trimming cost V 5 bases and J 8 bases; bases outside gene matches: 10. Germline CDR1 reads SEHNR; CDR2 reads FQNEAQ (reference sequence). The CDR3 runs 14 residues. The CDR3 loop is CASSATGQGGQQYF. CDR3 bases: TGTGCCAGCAGCGCCACGGGACAGGGTGGTCAGCAGTACTTC.

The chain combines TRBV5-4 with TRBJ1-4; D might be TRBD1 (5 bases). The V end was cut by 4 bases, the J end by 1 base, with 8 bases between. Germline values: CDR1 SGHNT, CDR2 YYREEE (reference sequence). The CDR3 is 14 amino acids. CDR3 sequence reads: CASSGGGTNEKLFF. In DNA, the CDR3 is TGTGCCAGCAGCGGCGGGGGAACTAATGAAAAACTGTTTTTT.

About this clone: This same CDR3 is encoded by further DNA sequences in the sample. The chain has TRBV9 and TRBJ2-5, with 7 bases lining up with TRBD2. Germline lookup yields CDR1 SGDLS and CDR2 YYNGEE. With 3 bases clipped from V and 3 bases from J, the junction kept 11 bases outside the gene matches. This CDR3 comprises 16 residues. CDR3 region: CASSERGAGYEETQYF. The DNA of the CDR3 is TGTGCCAGCAGCGAGAGGGGAGCGGGGTACGAAGAGACCCAGTACTTC.

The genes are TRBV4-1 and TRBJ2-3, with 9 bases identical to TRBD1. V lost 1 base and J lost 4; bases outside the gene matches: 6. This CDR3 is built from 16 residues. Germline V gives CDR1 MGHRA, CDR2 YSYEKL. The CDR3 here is CASSQVVGQGADTQYF. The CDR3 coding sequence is TGCGCCAGCAGCCAAGTTGTGGGACAGGGTGCAGATACGCAGTATTTT.

CDR3 sequence: CASRSGNTGELFF. The CDR3 coding sequence is TGTGCCAGCAGGTCGGGGAACACCGGGGAGCTGTTTTTT. J is TRBJ2-2 and V is TRBV6-5; D unclear. Germline V gene sequence: CDR1 MNHEY, CDR2 SVGAGI. This CDR3 spans 13 amino acids. V lost 6 bases, J lost 1 base, and 6 bases lay in between.

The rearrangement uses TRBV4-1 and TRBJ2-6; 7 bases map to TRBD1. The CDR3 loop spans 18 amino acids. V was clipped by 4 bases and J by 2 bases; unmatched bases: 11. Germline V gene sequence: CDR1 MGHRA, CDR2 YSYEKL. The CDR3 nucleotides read TGCGCCAGCAGCCTTCGAATACCGACAGGGACTGGGGCCAACGTCCTGACTTTC. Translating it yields CASSLRIPTGTGANVLTF.

CDR3 nucleotides: TGCGCCAGCAGTGTTGTCTACCGGGATACGCAGTATTTT. Its translation: CASSVVYRDTQYF. This chain connects TRBV10-1 to TRBJ2-3; D unresolved. Germline V gene data show CDR1 as WNHNN and CDR2 as SYGVQD (reference sequence). The CDR3 has 13 residues. Trimming removed 4 bases from V and 6 bases from J, with 11 bases in between.

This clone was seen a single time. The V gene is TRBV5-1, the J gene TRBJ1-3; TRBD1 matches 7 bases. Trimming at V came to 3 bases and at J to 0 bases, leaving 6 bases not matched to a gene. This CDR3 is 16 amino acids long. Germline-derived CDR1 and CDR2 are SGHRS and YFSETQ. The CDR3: CASSWGDSDSGNTIYF. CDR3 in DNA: TGCGCCAGCAGCTGGGGGGACAGCGACTCTGGAAACACCATATATTTT.

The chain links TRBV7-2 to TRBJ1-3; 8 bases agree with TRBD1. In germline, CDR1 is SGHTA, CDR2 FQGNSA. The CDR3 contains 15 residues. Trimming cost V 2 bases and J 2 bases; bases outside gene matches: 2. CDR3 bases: TGTGCCAGCAGCTTACAGGGGGCAACTGGAAACACCATATATTTT. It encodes CASSLQGATGNTIYF. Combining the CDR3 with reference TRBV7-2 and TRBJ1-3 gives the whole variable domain GAGVSQSPSNKVTEKGKDVELRCDPISGHTALYWYRQSLGQGLEFLIYFQGNSAPDKSGLPSDRFSAERTGGSVSTLTIQRTQQEDSAVYLCASSLQGATGNTIYFGEGSWLTVV.

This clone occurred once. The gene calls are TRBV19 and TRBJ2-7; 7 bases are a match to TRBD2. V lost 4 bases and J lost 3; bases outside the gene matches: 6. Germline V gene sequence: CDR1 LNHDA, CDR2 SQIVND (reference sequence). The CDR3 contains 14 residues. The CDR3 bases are TGTGCCAGTAGTACGGCCAGGGAGGGCTACGAGCAGTACTTC. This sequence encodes CASSTAREGYEQYF.

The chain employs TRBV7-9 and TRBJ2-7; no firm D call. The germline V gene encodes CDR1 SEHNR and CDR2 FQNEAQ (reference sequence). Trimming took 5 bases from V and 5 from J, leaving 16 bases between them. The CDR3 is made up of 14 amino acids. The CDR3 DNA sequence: TGTGCCAGCAGCCCATTAGTAGACCGAGACGAGCAGTACTTC. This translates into CASSPLVDRDEQYF.

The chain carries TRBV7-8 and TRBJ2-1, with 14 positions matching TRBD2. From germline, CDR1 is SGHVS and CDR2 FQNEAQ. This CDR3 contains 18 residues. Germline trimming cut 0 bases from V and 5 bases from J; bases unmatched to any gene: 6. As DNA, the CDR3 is TGTGCCAGCAGCTTAGCCAACCTGGGACTAGCGGGGGACAATGAGCAGTTCTTC. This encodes CASSLANLGLAGDNEQFF.

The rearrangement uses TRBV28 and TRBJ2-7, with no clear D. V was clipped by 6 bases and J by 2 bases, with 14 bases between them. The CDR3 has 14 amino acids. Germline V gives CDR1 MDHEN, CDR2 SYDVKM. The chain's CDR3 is CASSLESRTYEQYF. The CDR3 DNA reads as TGTGCCAGCAGCCTAGAGTCCCGTACCTACGAGCAGTACTTC.

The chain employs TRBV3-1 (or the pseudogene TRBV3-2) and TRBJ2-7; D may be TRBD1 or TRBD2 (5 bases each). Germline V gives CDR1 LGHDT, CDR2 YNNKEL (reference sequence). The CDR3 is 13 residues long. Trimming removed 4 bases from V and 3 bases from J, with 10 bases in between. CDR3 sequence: CASSLGPDYEQYF. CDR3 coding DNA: TGTGCCAGCAGCCTGGGACCGGACTACGAGCAGTACTTC.

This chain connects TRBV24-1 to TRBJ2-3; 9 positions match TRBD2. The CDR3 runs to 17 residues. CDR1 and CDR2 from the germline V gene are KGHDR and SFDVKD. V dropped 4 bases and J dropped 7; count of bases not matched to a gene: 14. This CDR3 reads CATSDANWASGTHTQYF. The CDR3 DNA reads TGTGCCACCAGTGACGCTAATTGGGCTAGCGGGACGCATACGCAGTATTTT.

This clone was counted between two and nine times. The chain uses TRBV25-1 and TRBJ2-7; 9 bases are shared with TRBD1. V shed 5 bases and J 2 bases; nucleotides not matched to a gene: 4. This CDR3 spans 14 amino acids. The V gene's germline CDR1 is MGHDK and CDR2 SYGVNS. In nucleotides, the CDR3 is TGTGCCAGCAGTTCGGACAGGGGTACCTACGAGCAGTACTTC. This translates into CASSSDRGTYEQYF.

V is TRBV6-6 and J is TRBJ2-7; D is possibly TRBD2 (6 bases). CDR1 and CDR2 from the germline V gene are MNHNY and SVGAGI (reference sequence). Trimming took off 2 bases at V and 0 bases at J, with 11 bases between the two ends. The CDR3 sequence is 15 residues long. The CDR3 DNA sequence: TGTGCCAGCAGTTACGCCGCCGGGAGCTCCTACGAGCAGTACTTC. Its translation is CASSYAAGSSYEQYF.

The CDR3 loop reads CASSLDPLQGGETQYF. The CDR3 region has the DNA TGTGCCAGCAGCTTGGATCCCCTCCAGGGCGGGGAGACCCAGTACTTC. The chain recombines TRBV5-4 with TRBJ2-5; D is perhaps TRBD1 or TRBD2 (5 bases each). Germline-derived CDR1 and CDR2 are SGHNT and YYREEE (reference sequence). The CDR3 has 16 amino acids. With 0 bases removed from V and 5 bases from J, the gap between germline ends came to 17 bases.